The 24 T cell receptor beta chains below were found in one sample sequenced in a study of human versus mouse CDR3 diversity and MHC coevolution. Only in-frame clones appear in the TCRdb table, and some are missing; sequencing was by immunoSEQ multiplex PCR. Among about 73,000 clones, 85% to 95% were seen once, and the ten largest hold approximately 0.15%. The sequencing input was naive CD4+ T cells from blood. The subset is: CD45RO-negative CD62L-positive naive CD4 T cells. The receptors derive from a person between 25 and 70 years old in good health.

This rearrangement joins TRBV27 to TRBJ1-1; D may be TRBD1 (5 bases). The CDR3 contains 14 residues. V was shortened by 7 bases and J by 3 bases, with 15 bases between the two germline ends. Germline V gene data show CDR1 as MNHEY and CDR2 as SMNVEV (reference sequence). The CDR3 sequence: CASTPTATYTEAFF. DNA of the CDR3: TGTGCCAGCACTCCGACAGCCACGTACACTGAAGCTTTCTTT.

Only one count was recorded for this clone. V usage is TRBV5-1 and J usage is TRBJ2-3, with TRBD2 matching 7 bases. After removal of 0 bases from V and 3 bases from J, the junction contained 10 bases not matched to a gene. The CDR3 has 17 amino acids. CDR1 is SGHRS and CDR2 is YFSETQ in the germline V gene. The CDR3 spells CASSLGDTSVGTDTQYF. For the CDR3, the DNA is TGCGCCAGCAGCTTGGGGGATACTAGCGTAGGTACAGATACGCAGTATTTT.

The chain has TRBV28 and TRBJ1-1; 9 nucleotides match TRBD1. With 0 bases clipped from V and 0 bases from J, the junction kept 14 bases outside the gene matches. Germline-derived CDR1 and CDR2 are MDHEN and SYDVKM. The CDR3 covers 20 residues. The CDR3 DNA reads TGTGCCAGCAGTTTATGGGGGGCTGGGGACAGGGCCTTCATGAACACTGAAGCTTTCTTT. Residues: CASSLWGAGDRAFMNTEAFF.

The J gene is TRBJ1-1, the V gene TRBV30, with D maybe TRBD1 (6 bases). The V gene lost 3 bases and the J gene lost 4 bases, with 12 bases spanning the gap. The CDR3 totals 13 residues. The germline gives CDR1 GTSNPN, CDR2 SVGIG (reference sequence). Here the CDR3 reads CAWSQNRVTEAFF. The CDR3 DNA follows: TGTGCCTGGAGCCAAAACAGGGTCACTGAAGCTTTCTTT.

The chain couples TRBV11-2 to TRBJ2-2; TRBD2 matches 11 bases. The CDR3 loop spans 18 amino acids. V lost 0 bases and J lost 4; bases outside the gene matches: 7. In germline, CDR1 is SGHAT, CDR2 FQNNGV. The DNA of the CDR3 is TGTGCCAGCAGCTTAGATGAGGCTAGCGGGAGGATCACCGGGGAGCTGTTTTTT. This translates into CASSLDEASGRITGELFF. The full variable domain, in which reference TRBV11-2 and TRBJ2-2 provide the parts outside the CDR3, is EAGVAQSPRYKIIEKRQSVAFWCNPISGHATLYWYQQILGQGPKLLIQFQNNGVVDDSQLPKDRFSAERLKGVDSTLKIQPAKLEDSAVYLCASSLDEASGRITGELFFGEGSRLTVL.

V and J are TRBV5-6 and TRBJ2-5; possibly TRBD1 for D (5 bases). V lost 0 bases and J 5 bases, leaving 8 bases between the germline ends. Germline V lookup: CDR1 SGHDT, CDR2 YYEEEE. The CDR3 loop spans 13 amino acids. The CDR3 bases are TGTGCCAGCAGCTTGGAACAGGCGGAGACCCAGTACTTC. Translation: CASSLEQAETQYF.

J is TRBJ1-2 and V is TRBV2; weak D call: TRBD1 (6 bases). The V end was cut by 10 bases, the J end by 8 bases, with 20 bases between. Germline V gene sequence: CDR1 SNHLY, CDR2 FYNNEI. The CDR3 consists of 13 residues. The CDR3 reads CATTQGRSEGYTF. CDR3 bases: TGTGCCACCACACAGGGTCGTTCGGAGGGCTACACCTTC.

This chain connects TRBV27 to TRBJ1-2, with TRBD1 identical over 9 bases. V was pared by 6 bases and J by 4 bases, with 6 bases of the junction left unmatched. Germline V lookup: CDR1 MNHEY, CDR2 SMNVEV (reference sequence). The CDR3 length is 14 residues. CDR3 sequence: CASSIKTGGYGYTF. Here the CDR3 DNA reads TGTGCCAGCAGCATCAAGACAGGGGGCTATGGCTACACCTTC.

The chain is built from TRBV7-9 and TRBJ2-3, with 9 nucleotides matching TRBD1. The germline V gene encodes CDR1 SEHNR and CDR2 FQNEAQ (reference sequence). The ends lost 3 bases at V and 2 bases at J; junction bases unmatched: 9. The CDR3 sequence is 17 residues long. The CDR3 protein is CASSFRTGEDSTDTQYF. CDR3 sequence (DNA): TGTGCCAGCAGCTTCCGGACAGGGGAGGATTCCACAGATACGCAGTATTTT.

The chain couples TRBV28 to TRBJ2-6; 7 bases fit TRBD1. CDR1 and CDR2 (germline): MDHEN, SYDVKM. The V gene end was trimmed by 8 bases and the J gene end by 0 bases; junction bases not matched to a gene: 7. CDR3 length equals 16 residues. The CDR3, as DNA: TGTGCCAGCTGCCGGACAGGTACCTCTGGGGCCAACGTCCTGACTTTC. Amino acids: CASCRTGTSGANVLTF.

In nucleotides, the CDR3 is TGCGCCAGCAGTGACCCGGGGTACTACGAGCAGTACTTC. Translating gives CASSDPGYYEQYF. This chain joins TRBV10-1 and TRBJ2-7, with D possibly TRBD2 on 5 matching bases. The CDR3 is 13 residues long. CDR1 WNHNN and CDR2 SYGVQD come from the germline V gene (reference sequence). Trimming pared 3 bases from V and 3 bases from J, leaving 9 bases between.

The chain joins TRBV5-4 to TRBJ2-7; TRBD1 might be the D (6 bases). Trimming cost V 2 bases and J 2 bases, with 14 bases left between them. The germline V gene has CDR1 SGHNT and CDR2 YYREEE (reference sequence). The CDR3 covers 15 residues. DNA for the CDR3: TGTGCCAGCAGCTTTAACGCACAGGGACCCTACGAGCAGTACTTC. The encoded protein is CASSFNAQGPYEQYF.

The gene calls are TRBV30 and TRBJ2-2; no firm D call. Germline V gives CDR1 GTSNPN, CDR2 SVGIG (reference sequence). This CDR3 comprises 14 residues. V lost 5 bases to trimming and J lost 0 bases, with 10 bases between them. CDR3 region: CAWGQRSNTGELFF. CDR3 DNA: TGTGCCTGGGGTCAACGGTCGAACACCGGGGAGCTGTTTTTT.

The chain links TRBV2 to TRBJ1-4; D unclear. The CDR3 consists of 14 residues. CDR1 and CDR2 (germline): SNHLY, FYNNEI. Deletions cut 6 bases from V and 1 base from J, with 9 bases between. CDR3 in amino acids: CASSLAGTNEKLFF. For the CDR3, the DNA is TGTGCCAGCAGCCTAGCCGGAACTAATGAAAAACTGTTTTTT.

The V gene is TRBV5-4, the J gene TRBJ2-7; a weak D match, TRBD1 (5 bases). The germline CDR1 and CDR2 sequences are SGHNT and YYREEE (reference sequence). The V gene lost 2 bases and the J gene lost 1 base, with 10 bases spanning the gap. The CDR3 extends over 14 amino acids. The CDR3: CASSFGASSYEQYF. The CDR3 DNA follows: TGTGCCAGCAGCTTTGGGGCTTCATCCTACGAGCAGTACTTC.

Here the CDR3 DNA reads TGCGCCAGCAGCCAATTGACAGGAGTTAACTATGGCTACACCTTC. It translates to CASSQLTGVNYGYTF. V usage is TRBV4-1 and J usage is TRBJ1-2; D possibly corresponds to TRBD1 (6 bases). The V gene's germline CDR1 is MGHRA and CDR2 YSYEKL. The CDR3 sequence is 15 residues long. The ends were cut back, 2 bases at V and 1 base at J, with 11 bases in the middle.

The chain employs TRBV27 and TRBJ2-5; TRBD1 matches 9 bases. Gene TRBJ2-7 matches the end of the DNA better, so the J call may be wrong. Germline values: CDR1 MNHEY, CDR2 SMNVEV (reference sequence). The CDR3 covers 14 residues. The DNA for the CDR3 is TGTGCCAGCAGCTCCGGGACAGGGATCTCCGAGCAGTACTTC. Translation gives CASSSGTGISEQYF.

V usage is TRBV25-1 and J usage is TRBJ2-7, with no clear D. Trimming left V 1 base short and J 2 bases short, with 9 bases between. The CDR3 is 14 residues long. The germline CDR1 and CDR2 sequences are MGHDK and SYGVNS. As DNA, the CDR3 is TGTGCCAGCAGTGAATCTGCAGTTACCTACGAGCAGTACTTC. This gives the protein CASSESAVTYEQYF.

The chain carries TRBV10-3 and TRBJ1-2; 9 bases are shared with TRBD1. The CDR3 spans 17 residues. Germline CDR1 is ENHRY and CDR2 is SYGVKD. Unmatched junction bases numbered 9, after V lost 0 bases and J lost 4 bases. CDR3 bases: TGTGCCATCAGTGAGTCTCAATGGGACAGGGTTAGCTATGGCTACACCTTC. It translates to CAISESQWDRVSYGYTF.

This clone is a singleton in its sample. The rearrangement links TRBV11-2 to TRBJ1-2; D is uncertain. Per germline, CDR1 SGHAT and CDR2 FQNNGV. This CDR3 is 14 amino acids long. The V end was cut by 1 base, the J end by 5 bases, with 11 bases between. This CDR3 is CASSLGLGGYGYTF. The CDR3 DNA is TGTGCCAGCAGCTTAGGCTTAGGCGGGTATGGCTACACCTTC.

V gene TRBV6-1 combines with J gene TRBJ2-7, with 10 positions matching TRBD2. V lost 3 bases, J lost 0 bases, and 8 bases stayed unmatched. The CDR3 runs to 17 residues. Germline V gives CDR1 MNHNS, CDR2 SASEGT. The CDR3 DNA reads TGTGCCAGCAGTGAGTTAGCGGGAGGCCCCATCTCCTACGAGCAGTACTTC. Protein sequence: CASSELAGGPISYEQYF.

The V gene is TRBV29-1, the J gene TRBJ1-1, with D possibly matching TRBD1 (6 bases). V lost 0 bases and J lost 2, with 22 bases in between. The V gene's germline CDR1 is SQVTM and CDR2 ANQGSEA. CDR3 length: 18 amino acids. The CDR3 protein is CSVEDPPRGNFGNTEAFF. The CDR3 bases are TGCAGCGTTGAAGACCCCCCGAGGGGGAATTTTGGCAACACTGAAGCTTTCTTT. Filled out from reference TRBV29-1 and TRBJ1-1, the complete variable domain reads SAVISQKPSRDICQRGTSLTIQCQVDSQVTMMFWYRQQPGQSLTLIATANQGSEATYESGFVIDKFPISRPNLTFSTLTVSNMSPEDSSIYLCSVEDPPRGNFGNTEAFFGQGTRLTVV.

This rearrangement joins TRBV5-5 to TRBJ2-3; 9 bases fit TRBD1. V shed 4 bases, J shed 2 bases, and the junction held 8 bases outside the gene matches. Germline-derived CDR1 and CDR2 are SGHKS and YYEKEE (reference sequence). The CDR3 spans 16 residues. CDR3 amino acids: CASSVQGASHTDTQYF. In nucleotides, the CDR3 is TGTGCCAGCAGCGTACAGGGGGCGAGTCACACAGATACGCAGTATTTT.

This chain uses TRBV7-9 with TRBJ1-2; tentatively, D is TRBD1 (6 bases). The germline CDR1 and CDR2 sequences are SEHNR and FQNEAQ (reference sequence). The CDR3 contains 15 residues. The V end was cut by 0 bases, the J end by 4 bases, with 12 bases between. CDR3 sequence (DNA): TGTGCCAGCAGCTTAGCCGGGACATCTCTCTATGGCTACACCTTC. Encoded protein: CASSLAGTSLYGYTF.